The next 28 T cell receptor beta chains were all read from a single sample in a study of T-cell memory formation after mild COVID-19 (dated by TCRdb to about 2021). Library preparation was by 5' RACE. Sequencing instrument: Illumina NovaSeq 6000. Using fastp at Q25 and MiXCR, TCRdb reprocessed the public reads and kept productive beta chains. Each entry is one CDR3 protein sequence, shown with its most common DNA and genes. The sample table lists about 560,000 distinct CDR3 sequences, less than 25% of them with a count of one. The ten largest clonotypes hold roughly 9.1% of the sample. Sequencing used PBMCs or a T cell subset sorted from them (not recorded which). The source is an adult woman who had mild COVID-19 (a few samples of this study predate the infection). The sample titles of this study are shuffled in the database, so cell type and time point are left out; the donor was told from shared clones.

The CDR3 sequence is CASSFDRQGNEQFF. The CDR3 DNA reads as TGTGCCAGCAGCTTCGATAGACAGGGGAATGAGCAGTTCTTC. The chain has TRBV7-8 and TRBJ2-1, with TRBD1 identical over 8 bases. Germline V gives CDR1 SGHVS, CDR2 FQNEAQ. There are 14 residues in the CDR3. V lost 3 bases, J lost 7 bases, and 5 bases stayed unmatched.

This clonotype was seen a handful of times. The J gene is TRBJ1-5, the V gene TRBV12-3 or TRBV12-4; maybe TRBD1 (5 bases). This CDR3 comprises 16 residues. Trimming left V 7 bases short and J 3 bases short, with 19 bases between. The CDR3 reads CASTPSMAGTNQPQHF. CDR3 DNA sequence: TGTGCCAGCACGCCTTCAATGGCAGGGACCAATCAGCCCCAGCATTTT.

The V call is TRBV18, the J call TRBJ2-7; the D gene could be TRBD1 or TRBD2 (5 bases each). Trimming stripped 2 bases from V and 4 bases from J, with 15 bases between. Germline-derived CDR1 and CDR2 are KGHSH and LQKENI. This CDR3 comprises 15 residues. CDR3 DNA: TGTGCCAGCTCACCATCTGGGCGGTGGGGGTACGAGCAGTACTTC. As protein: CASSPSGRWGYEQYF. Full variable domain (missing parts from reference TRBV18 and TRBJ2-7): NAGVMQNPRHLVRRRGQEARLRCSPMKGHSHVYWYRQLPEEGLKFMVYLQKENIIDESGMPKERFSAEFPKEGPSILRIQQVVRGDSAAYFCASSPSGRWGYEQYFGPGTRLTVT.

This clonotype was observed a handful of times. The V call is TRBV20-1, the J call TRBJ2-1; 8 bases agree with TRBD2. V lost 4 bases, J lost 6 bases, and 8 bases stayed unmatched. The CDR3 length is 14 residues. Germline V gene lookup returns CDR1 DFQATT and CDR2 SNEGSKA (reference sequence). The CDR3 loop reads CSATLAGPSNEQFF. The DNA of the CDR3 is TGCAGTGCTACCCTAGCGGGTCCTTCCAATGAGCAGTTCTTC.

The rearrangement joins TRBV7-6 to TRBJ2-3; 13 bases agree with TRBD2. Trimming removed 3 bases from V and 1 base from J; junction bases left unmatched: 4. Germline CDR1 reads SGHVS; CDR2 reads FNYEAQ. The CDR3 has 17 amino acids. CDR3 coding DNA: TGTGCCAGCAGCTTGGGGACTAGCGGGATTGGCACAGATACGCAGTATTTT. Residues: CASSLGTSGIGTDTQYF.

CDR3 protein: CASSSDLHTQYF. In DNA form, the CDR3 reads TGTGCCAGCAGTTCTGATTTGCATACGCAGTATTTT. The V call is TRBV12-3 or TRBV12-4, the J call TRBJ2-3; no clear D. Trimming stripped 4 bases from V and 7 bases from J, with 9 bases between. The CDR3 is 12 residues long.

The chain carries TRBV30 and TRBJ2-1; D is unresolved. CDR3 length: 16 residues. Germline V lookup: CDR1 GTSNPN, CDR2 SVGIG (reference sequence). Deletions cut 5 bases from V and 1 base from J, with 18 bases between. This chain's CDR3 is CAWLSRSQGSYNEQFF. CDR3 coding DNA: TGTGCCTGGTTGTCACGGAGCCAAGGGTCCTACAATGAGCAGTTCTTC.

V gene TRBV12-3 or TRBV12-4 combines with J gene TRBJ1-1; possibly TRBD1 for D (5 bases). V was trimmed by 6 bases and J by 8 bases, leaving 16 bases between them. This CDR3 has 13 residues. CDR3 nucleotide sequence: TGTGCCAGCAGCTATTATACGGGGGGAGAAGCTTTCTTT. The encoded protein is CASSYYTGGEAFF.

The chain uses TRBV7-9 and TRBJ1-1; 7 bases align to TRBD1. CDR1 is SEHNR and CDR2 is FQNEAQ in the germline V gene (reference sequence). V gave up 3 bases and J gave up 3 bases; unmatched junction bases: 10. The CDR3 loop spans 16 amino acids. The CDR3 spells CASSFGSAGGYTEAFF. The CDR3 DNA follows: TGTGCCAGCAGCTTTGGTAGTGCAGGGGGTTACACTGAAGCTTTCTTT.

This clonotype was seen a few times. V gene TRBV4-3 combines with J gene TRBJ1-1, with a possible D match to TRBD1 (5 bases). Trimming pared 0 bases from V and 7 bases from J, leaving 12 bases between. Germline V lookup: CDR1 LGHNA, CDR2 YSLEER. The CDR3 sequence is 14 residues long. In DNA form, the CDR3 reads TGCGCCAGCAGCCAAGACAGGGCGACCGATGAAGCTTTCTTT. Its protein is CASSQDRATDEAFF.

This clonotype was found a few times. The rearrangement uses TRBV6-2 or TRBV6-3 and TRBJ2-6; unclear D gene. V was cut by 5 bases and J by 0 bases, with 5 bases left in between. The CDR3 runs to 14 residues. Germline V gene lookup returns CDR1 MNHEY and CDR2 SVGEGT. CDR3 coding DNA: TGTGCCAGCAGTACAGTCTCTGGGGCCAACGTCCTGACTTTC. Encoded protein: CASSTVSGANVLTF.

This clonotype turned up a few times. CDR3 in amino acids: CASRPLGGNQPQHF. The CDR3 DNA sequence: TGTGCCAGCAGGCCATTGGGGGGCAATCAGCCCCAGCATTTT. V and J are TRBV5-5 and TRBJ1-5; tentatively, D is TRBD1 (5 bases). Deletions cut 5 bases from V and 2 bases from J, with 11 bases between. There are 14 residues in the CDR3. Germline CDR1 SGHKS, CDR2 YYEKEE (reference sequence). Variable domain in full (rest from reference TRBV5-5 and TRBJ1-5): DAGVTQSPTHLIKTRGQQVTLRCSPISGHKSVSWYQQVLGQGPQFIFQYYEKEERGRGNFPDRFSARQFPNYSSELNVNALLLGDSALYLCASRPLGGNQPQHFGDGTRLSIL.

In this sample, this clonotype turned up many times. V usage is TRBV5-1 and J usage is TRBJ1-1, with TRBD1 matching 8 bases. Germline V gene sequence: CDR1 SGHRS, CDR2 YFSETQ. V shed 4 bases, J shed 3 bases, and the junction held 5 bases outside the gene matches. There are 14 residues in the CDR3. The CDR3 loop reads CASSPPRGHTEAFF. The CDR3 region has the DNA TGCGCCAGCAGCCCCCCCAGGGGGCACACTGAAGCTTTCTTT. The full variable domain, with the rest looked up from reference TRBV5-1 and TRBJ1-1, is KAGVTQTPRYLIKTRGQQVTLSCSPISGHRSVSWYQQTPGQGLQFLFEYFSETQRNKGNFPGRFSGRQFSNSRSEMNVSTLELGDSALYLCASSPPRGHTEAFFGQGTRLTVV.

The chain employs TRBV7-2 and TRBJ2-5, with 11 nucleotides matching TRBD2. Germline CDR1 SGHTA, CDR2 FQGNSA. The CDR3 sequence is 15 residues long. J was trimmed by 2 bases and V by 4 bases; bases with no gene match: 3. Here the CDR3 reads CASSSRTSGQETQYF. CDR3 bases: TGTGCCAGCAGCTCGCGGACTAGCGGGCAAGAGACCCAGTACTTC.

This clonotype was seen repeatedly, ten times or more. The J gene is TRBJ1-1, the V gene TRBV6-5, with 7 bases lining up with TRBD1. Germline assignment: CDR1 MNHEY and CDR2 SVGAGI. The CDR3 is made up of 15 amino acids. The ends lost 5 bases at V and 1 base at J; junction bases unmatched: 7. CDR3 protein: CASSEKGQPNTEAFF. In nucleotides, the CDR3 is TGTGCCAGCAGTGAAAAGGGACAGCCGAACACTGAAGCTTTCTTT.

As concerns this clonotype: The conserved final phenylalanine or tryptophan is absent from the CDR3, which likely points to a read error. The gene calls are TRBV7-9 and TRBJ2-7; maybe TRBD2 (6 bases). The V gene lost 5 bases and the J gene lost 2 bases, with 19 bases spanning the gap. Per germline, CDR1 SEHNR and CDR2 FQNEAQ (reference sequence). This CDR3 has 16 amino acids. The CDR3 sequence is CASSLSNGGLTYEQYL. As DNA, the CDR3 is TGTGCCAGCAGCCTGAGCAACGGGGGACTGACCTACGAGCAGTACTTA.

This clonotype was observed at least ten times. V usage is TRBV12-3 or TRBV12-4 and J usage is TRBJ2-7; D is perhaps TRBD1 or TRBD2 (6 bases each). The CDR3 loop spans 15 amino acids. V was cut by 3 bases and J by 2 bases, with 14 bases left in between. CDR3 nucleotide sequence: TGTGCCAGCAGTTTTAGCCCTCGGGGGCCCTACGAGCAGTACTTC. Translating it yields CASSFSPRGPYEQYF.

This chain uses TRBV6-2 or TRBV6-3 with TRBJ1-2, with D possibly TRBD1 on 5 matching bases. The germline V and J ends were trimmed by 0 bases and 3 bases, with 17 bases remaining between them. The CDR3 consists of 17 residues. Germline CDR1 is MNHEY and CDR2 is SVGEGT. In DNA form, the CDR3 reads TGTGCCAGCAGTTACTCGGGTCTTACAGGAGCCTACTATGGCTACACCTTC. Translation gives CASSYSGLTGAYYGYTF.

The rearrangement links TRBV5-4 to TRBJ2-2; TRBD2 agrees at 13 bases. The CDR3 consists of 18 residues. The germline gives CDR1 SGHNT, CDR2 YYREEE (reference sequence). Trimming at V came to 0 bases and at J to 3 bases, leaving 5 bases not matched to a gene. Here the CDR3 DNA reads TGTGCCAGCAGCTTGGCCGGACTAGCGGGAGTGGACACCGGGGAGCTGTTTTTT. Protein: CASSLAGLAGVDTGELFF.

This clonotype showed up just a few times. The chain joins TRBV6-5 to TRBJ1-1, with D uncertain. Germline lookup yields CDR1 MNHEY and CDR2 SVGAGI. Trimming removed 10 bases at V and 12 bases at J, with 18 bases between. The CDR3 sequence is 11 residues long. The CDR3, as DNA: TGTGCCACCCTGGCGGCCAGTTCGACTTTCTTT. This translates into CATLAASSTFF.

This clonotype turned up a few times. V usage is TRBV6-5 and J usage is TRBJ2-5, with D maybe TRBD2 (6 bases). Per the germline V gene, CDR1 is MNHEY and CDR2 is SVGAGI. The CDR3 has 14 amino acids. Trimming took off 6 bases at V and 1 base at J, with 12 bases between the two ends. CDR3 coding DNA: TGTGCCAGCAGAACGGGGAGGACCCAAGAGACCCAGTACTTC. Protein product: CASRTGRTQETQYF.

This clonotype showed up just a few times. The CDR3 protein is CASAPRLRTGELFF. The CDR3 nucleotides are TGTGCCAGCGCACCCCGGCTCAGGACCGGGGAGCTGTTTTTT. The chain joins TRBV6-2 or TRBV6-3 to TRBJ2-2; no clear D gene. Germline-derived CDR1 and CDR2 are MNHEY and SVGEGT. The CDR3 has 14 amino acids. With 8 bases removed from V and 5 bases from J, the gap between germline ends came to 15 bases.

The rearrangement uses TRBV9 and TRBJ1-2, with D possibly being TRBD1 (6 bases). The V gene lost 0 bases and the J gene lost 4 bases, with 13 bases spanning the gap. Germline V lookup: CDR1 SGDLS, CDR2 YYNGEE. The CDR3 contains 15 residues. Written as DNA, the CDR3 is TGTGCCAGCAGCGTAGTTGCAGGGGCGCGCTATGGCTACACCTTC. Protein: CASSVVAGARYGYTF.

The rearrangement uses TRBV7-2 and TRBJ2-2; 8 positions match TRBD2. The CDR3 totals 16 residues. J lost 0 bases, V lost 7 bases, and 7 bases had no gene match. CDR1 SGHTA and CDR2 FQGNSA come from the germline V gene. Here the CDR3 DNA reads TGTGCCAGCATCGAACGGCGGGGGGCGAACACCGGGGAGCTGTTTTTT. It codes for CASIERRGANTGELFF.

Notes on this clonotype: The junction departs from germline at one end; a sequencing error may be responsible. This chain uses TRBV27 with TRBJ1-6; no reliable D call. This CDR3 comprises 13 residues. The germline CDR1 and CDR2 sequences are MNHEY and SMNVEV (reference sequence). CDR3 sequence reads: CASSLVYKSPLHF. CDR3 in DNA: TGTGCCAGCAGTTTGGTTTATAAGTCACCCCTCCACTTT.

In its sample, this clonotype was seen a few times. J is TRBJ2-3 and V is TRBV27; 11 bases fit TRBD2. V lost 4 bases to trimming and J lost 3 bases; unmatched junction nucleotides: 15. Germline-derived CDR1 and CDR2 are MNHEY and SMNVEV (reference sequence). The CDR3 is made up of 19 amino acids. DNA of the CDR3: TGTGCCAGCAGTTCCCCCTCCCGGGTAGCGGGGGGGCCTACAGATACGCAGTATTTT. It translates to CASSSPSRVAGGPTDTQYF.

The V and J genes are TRBV21-1 and TRBJ2-5; TRBD2, as called in the table, went unchecked against the DNA. TRBV21-1 is termed a pseudogene. CDR3 size: 17 residues. The CDR3 region is CASRPKTGTSRQETQYF. The DNA of the CDR3 is TGTGCCAGCAGACCAAAGACCGGGACTAGCCGCCAAGAGACCCAGTACTTC.

There are a few counts of this clonotype. J is TRBJ2-2 and V is TRBV7-2, with D perhaps given as TRBD1 or TRBD2 (5 bases each). This CDR3 contains 19 residues. CDR1 is SGHTA, CDR2 FQGNSA, per germline. Trimming left V 1 base short and J 5 bases short, with 23 bases between. This CDR3 reads CASSLDLWDPSSGTGELFF. CDR3 coding DNA: TGTGCCAGCAGCTTAGACCTCTGGGACCCCTCTAGTGGGACCGGGGAGCTGTTTTTT.